The 5 T cell receptor beta chains given below trace back to one sample, sequenced in a study of graft-versus-host responses after intestinal transplantation. Produced via immunoSEQ multiplex PCR; TCRdb's table is partial and in-frame only. The repertoire holds under 45,000 clones, with 80% to 95% as singletons. Sequences were derived from PBMCs, sampled almost 750 days after intestinal transplantation. The source of these receptors is a human patient who received an intestinal transplant, so some T cells may come from the graft donor.

This clone was seen a single time. The V and J genes are TRBV7-9 and TRBJ2-3, with D perhaps matching TRBD1 (6 bases). CDR1 SEHNR and CDR2 FQNEAQ come from the germline V gene (reference sequence). The CDR3 totals 15 residues. Trimming removed 1 base at V and 1 base at J, with 9 bases between. The CDR3: CASSLGGPRTDTQYF. CDR3 nucleotides: TGTGCCAGCAGCTTAGGGGGGCCCCGCACAGATACGCAGTATTTT.

V and J are TRBV6-5 and TRBJ1-5; tentative D call: TRBD1 (6 bases). V lost 5 bases and J lost 3, with 11 bases in between. The CDR3 loop spans 14 amino acids. CDR1 MNHEY and CDR2 SVGAGI come from the germline V gene. The CDR3, as DNA: TGTGCCAGCAGTGACGGACAGACCAATCAGCCCCAGCATTTT. It translates to CASSDGQTNQPQHF.

This chain joins TRBV11-2 and TRBJ1-2; 7 bases align to TRBD1. V lost 1 base and J lost 5; bases outside the gene matches: 7. Looked up from germline, CDR1 is SGHAT and CDR2 is FQNNGV. This CDR3 is built from 15 residues. Here the CDR3 DNA reads TGTGCCAGCAGCTTAGTGGCAGGGGGAAAATATGGCTACACCTTC. Amino acids: CASSLVAGGKYGYTF.

The V call is TRBV7-3, the J call TRBJ2-3; TRBD2 agrees at 10 bases. Trimming at V came to 5 bases and at J to 5 bases, leaving 4 bases not matched to a gene. Germline CDR1 and CDR2: SGHTA and FQGTGA. The CDR3 is 14 residues long. As DNA, the CDR3 is TGTGCCAGCAGCCCTAGCGGGAGTGAAGATACGCAGTATTTT. Translated, it gives CASSPSGSEDTQYF. Full variable domain (rest looked up from reference TRBV7-3 and TRBJ2-3): GAGVSQTPSNKVTEKGKYVELRCDPISGHTALYWYRQSLGQGPEFLIYFQGTGAADDSGLPNDRFFAVRPEGSVSTLKIQRTERGDSAVYLCASSPSGSEDTQYFGPGTRLTVL.

The DNA for the CDR3 is TGTGCCAGCAGCAACCCCCCCTTACAGGGGGCTTGGGAAAAACTGTTTTTT. Its translation: CASSNPPLQGAWEKLFF. The V gene is TRBV27, the J gene TRBJ1-4, with 9 bases matching TRBD1. Germline loops: CDR1 MNHEY, CDR2 SMNVEV (reference sequence). The CDR3 consists of 17 residues. After removal of 6 bases from V and 8 bases from J, the junction contained 16 bases not matched to a gene.